This TCR beta chain was captured by sequencing in a study of preoperative IRX-2 immunotherapy in early breast cancer. The CDR3 spans 14 residues. V gave up 10 bases and J gave up 5 bases; unmatched junction bases: 12. Germline V gives CDR1 ENHRY, CDR2 SYGVKD. Treatment noted: preoperative locoregional IRX-2 cytokine immunotherapy. Samples came from a phase Ib trial of preoperative locoregional IRX-2 cytokine immunotherapy. The table came from immunoSEQ multiplex PCR; TCRdb's copy has only in-frame clones and leaves some out. The data contain 20,000 to 30,000 clones, roughly four fifths of them singletons.

Sample: lymph node tissue, taken after IRX-2 immunotherapy. The rearrangement links TRBV10-3 to TRBJ2-5, with 8 nucleotides matching TRBD2. This receptor was taken from a human donor with breast cancer. The CDR3 nucleotides read TGTGCCAGCGCCCTTCCGGGGGGGCTGGAGACCCAGTACTTC. This encodes CASALPGGLETQYF.